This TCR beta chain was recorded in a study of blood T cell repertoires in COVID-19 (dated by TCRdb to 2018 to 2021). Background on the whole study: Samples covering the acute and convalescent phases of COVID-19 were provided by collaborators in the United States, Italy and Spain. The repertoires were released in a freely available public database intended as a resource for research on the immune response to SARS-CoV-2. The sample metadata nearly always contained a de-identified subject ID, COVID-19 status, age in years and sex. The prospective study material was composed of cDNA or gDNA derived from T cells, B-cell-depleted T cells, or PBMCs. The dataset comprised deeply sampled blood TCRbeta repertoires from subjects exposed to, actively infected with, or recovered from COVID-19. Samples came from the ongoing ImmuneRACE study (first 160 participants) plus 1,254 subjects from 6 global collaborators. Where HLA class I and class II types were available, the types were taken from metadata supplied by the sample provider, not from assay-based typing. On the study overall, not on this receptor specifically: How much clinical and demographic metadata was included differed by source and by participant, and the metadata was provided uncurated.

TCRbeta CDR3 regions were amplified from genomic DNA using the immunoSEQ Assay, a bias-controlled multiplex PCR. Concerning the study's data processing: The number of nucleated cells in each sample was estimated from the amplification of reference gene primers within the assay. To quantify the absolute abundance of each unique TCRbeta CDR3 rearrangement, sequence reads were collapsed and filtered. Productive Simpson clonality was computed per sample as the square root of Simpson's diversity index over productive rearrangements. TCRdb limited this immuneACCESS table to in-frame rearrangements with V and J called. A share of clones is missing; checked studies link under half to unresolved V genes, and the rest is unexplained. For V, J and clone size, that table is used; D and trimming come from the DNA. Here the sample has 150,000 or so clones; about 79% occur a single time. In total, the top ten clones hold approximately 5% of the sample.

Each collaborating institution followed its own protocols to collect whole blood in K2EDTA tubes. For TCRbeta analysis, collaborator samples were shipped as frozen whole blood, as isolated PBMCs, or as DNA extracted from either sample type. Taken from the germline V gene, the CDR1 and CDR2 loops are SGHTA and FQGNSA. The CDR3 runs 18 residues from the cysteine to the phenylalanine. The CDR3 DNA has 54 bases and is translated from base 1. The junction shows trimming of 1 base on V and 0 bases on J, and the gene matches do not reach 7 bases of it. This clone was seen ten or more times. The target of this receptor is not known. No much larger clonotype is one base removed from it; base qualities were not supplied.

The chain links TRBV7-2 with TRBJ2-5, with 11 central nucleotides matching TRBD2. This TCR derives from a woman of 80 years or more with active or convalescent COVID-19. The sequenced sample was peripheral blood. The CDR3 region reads CASSLVGSGGGYQETQYF. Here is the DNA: TGTGCCAGCAGCTTAGTTGGTAGCGGGGGGGGATACCAAGAGACCCAGTACTTC.